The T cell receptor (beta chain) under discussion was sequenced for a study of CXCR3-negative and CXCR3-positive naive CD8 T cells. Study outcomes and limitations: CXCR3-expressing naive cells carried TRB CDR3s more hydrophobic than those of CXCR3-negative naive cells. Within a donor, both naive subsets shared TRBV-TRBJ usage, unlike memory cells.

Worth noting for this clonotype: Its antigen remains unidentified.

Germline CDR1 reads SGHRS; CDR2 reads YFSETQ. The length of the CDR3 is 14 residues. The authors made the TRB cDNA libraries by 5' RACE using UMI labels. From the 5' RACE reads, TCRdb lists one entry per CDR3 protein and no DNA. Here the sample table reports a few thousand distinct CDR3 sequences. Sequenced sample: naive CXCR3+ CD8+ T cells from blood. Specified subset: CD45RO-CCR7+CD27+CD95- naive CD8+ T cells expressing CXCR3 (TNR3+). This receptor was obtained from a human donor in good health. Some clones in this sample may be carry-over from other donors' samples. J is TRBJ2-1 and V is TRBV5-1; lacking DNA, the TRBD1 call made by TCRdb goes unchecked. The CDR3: CASSVRTDYNEQFF. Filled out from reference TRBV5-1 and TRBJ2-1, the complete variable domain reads KAGVTQTPRYLIKTRGQQVTLSCSPISGHRSVSWYQQTPGQGLQFLFEYFSETQRNKGNFPGRFSGRQFSNSRSEMNVSTLELGDSALYLCASSVRTDYNEQFFGPGTRLTVL.